The 7 T cell receptor beta chains below were found in one sample sequenced in a study of blood T cell repertoires in COVID-19. TCRdb's copy holds only in-frame clones and misses some; the assay was immunoSEQ multiplex PCR. The repertoire holds some 100,000 clones, with about 83% as singletons. The sample taken for sequencing was peripheral blood. The receptors were gathered from a man between 65 and 80 years old with acute or convalescent COVID-19.

This clone turned up a few times. This chain joins TRBV10-1 and TRBJ2-2, with 10 bases lining up with TRBD1. CDR1 and CDR2 from the germline V gene are WNHNN and SYGVQD (reference sequence). The CDR3 is 18 residues long. Trimming cost V 2 bases and J 5 bases; bases outside gene matches: 11. Here the CDR3 DNA reads TGCGCCAGCAGTGAGGAAATTATGGACAGGGGGATAACCGGGGAGCTGTTTTTT. It encodes CASSEEIMDRGITGELFF.

The chain joins TRBV5-1 to TRBJ2-5, with 10 nucleotides matching TRBD1. Looked up from germline, CDR1 is SGHRS and CDR2 is YFSETQ. V trimming: 3 bases; J trimming: 3 bases; junction bases outside the gene matches: 5. The CDR3 extends over 15 amino acids. DNA of the CDR3: TGCGCCAGCAGCTCTGCCGGGACAGGGGAAGAGACCCAGTACTTC. Protein sequence: CASSSAGTGEETQYF.

The chain is built from TRBV27 and TRBJ2-7; 7 bases are shared with TRBD1. The germline CDR1 and CDR2 sequences are MNHEY and SMNVEV (reference sequence). The length of the CDR3 is 15 residues. The J segment lost 2 bases and the V segment lost 7 bases, leaving 11 bases of the junction unmatched. CDR3 nucleotides: TGTGCCAGCAAAGACACAGGGGCTGGGACCTACGAGCAGTACTTC. Protein sequence: CASKDTGAGTYEQYF.

This clone was counted only a few times. The chain carries TRBV28 and TRBJ2-7; TRBD1 agrees at 9 bases. Germline V gene sequence: CDR1 MDHEN, CDR2 SYDVKM. The CDR3 loop spans 16 amino acids. The trim removed 6 bases at V and 3 bases at J, leaving 12 bases unmatched. CDR3 nucleotides: TGTGCCAGCAGCTCCCCCGGGACAGGGCTCCTCTACGAGCAGTACTTC. Amino acids: CASSSPGTGLLYEQYF.

The V and J genes are TRBV6-5 and TRBJ1-6, with D uncertain. Trimming took 2 bases from V and 5 from J, leaving 7 bases between them. The germline CDR1 and CDR2 sequences are MNHEY and SVGAGI. The length of the CDR3 is 14 residues. CDR3 region: CASSYQTNNSPLHF. In DNA, the CDR3 is TGTGCCAGCAGTTACCAGACTAATAATTCACCCCTCCACTTT.

This rearrangement joins TRBV7-2 to TRBJ1-3; no definite D call. V was trimmed by 10 bases and J by 0 bases, leaving 10 bases between them. Germline V gene sequence: CDR1 SGHTA, CDR2 FQGNSA. This CDR3 has 13 residues. The CDR3 DNA follows: TGTGCCACCCCGGGATACTCTGGAAACACCATATATTTT. Translating gives CATPGYSGNTIYF.

The chain is built from TRBV5-1 and TRBJ2-7; perhaps TRBD1 as D (8 bases). Germline V gene sequence: CDR1 SGHRS, CDR2 YFSETQ. CDR3 length: 15 residues. V gave up 0 bases and J gave up 2 bases, with 12 bases separating them. The DNA for the CDR3 is TGCGCCAGCAGCTTGGTACAGGGGGGGCCCTACGAGCAGTACTTC. This gives the protein CASSLVQGGPYEQYF.